These T cell receptor beta chains were read from a single sample in a study of OX40 agonist ivuxolimab in advanced cancers. Measured with immunoSEQ multiplex PCR; TCRdb has only the in-frame clones, and not every one. The profile shows approximately 99,000 clones, approximately 94% of them singletons. The specimen comprised CD4+ or CD8+ T cells sorted from blood, sampled in a trial of the OX40 agonist ivuxolimab. Source of these receptors: an adult with an advanced solid tumor such as melanoma, head and neck, liver or kidney cancer. Each CDR3 is given with its conserved first and last residue. D genes are given only for firm matches. A row's size may be missing; if present it is once, few, many or a size class.

abundance	d_gene	j_gene	v_gene	CDR3nt	CDR3aa
-	-	TRBJ2-3	TRBV7-2	TGTGCCAGCAGCTTAGCACCCTCGGGCCAAACAGATACGCAGTATTTT	CASSLAPSGQTDTQYF
-	TRBD1	TRBJ1-1	TRBV28	TGTGCCAGCCGGGGACAGGGGTACACTGAAGCTTTCTTT	CASRGQGYTEAFF
-	-	TRBJ2-2	TRBV2	TGTGCCAGCAGCGTCCAGACGGTTCGGAACACCGGGGAGCTGTTTTTT	CASSVQTVRNTGELFF
-	TRBD2	TRBJ2-1	TRBV10-3	TGTGCCATCAGTGAGTCGGCGACTAGCAGGGCCCGGGGTGAGCAGTTCTTC	CAISESATSRARGEQFF
-	TRBD2	TRBJ2-1	TRBV5-1	TGCGCCAGCAGCTTGGCAGCGGGAGGGGTTGATGAGCAGTTCTTC	CASSLAAGGVDEQFF
-	-	TRBJ2-5	TRBV27	TGTGCCAGCAGTTTCTTTTCGGGGAGCCAAGAGACCCAGTACTTC	CASSFFSGSQETQYF
-	-	TRBJ1-4	TRBV5-6	TGTGCCAGCAGCACGCGGACTGCAACTAATGAAAAACTGTTTTTT	CASSTRTATNEKLFF
-	-	TRBJ2-3	TRBV27	TGTGCCAGCAGTTTTCTGACCACAGATACGCAGTATTTT	CASSFLTTDTQYF
-	-	TRBJ2-5	TRBV4-3	TGCGCCAGCAGCCAAGGGGTCCCTAGCGAGGAGACCCAGTACTTC	CASSQGVPSEETQYF
once	-	TRBJ2-7	TRBV6-5	TGTGCCAGCAGTACTACGGGGCCCACCTACGAGCAGTACTTC	CASSTTGPTYEQYF
-	-	TRBJ1-3	TRBV9	TGTGCCAGCAGCGTAGACAGGGCTGGAAACACCATATATTTT	CASSVDRAGNTIYF
-	-	TRBJ2-2	TRBV4-1	TGCGCCAGCAGCCAAGTAGGGGGGCGGACCGGGGAGCTGTTTTTT	CASSQVGGRTGELFF
once	-	TRBJ1-5	TRBV27	TGTGCCAGCAGTTTGCCGACAGGAAAATATAGCAATCAGCCCCAGCATTTT	CASSLPTGKYSNQPQHF
-	-	TRBJ1-1	TRBV20-1	TGCAGTACCGAGGCCGTCGAGGCTTTCTTT	CSTEAVEAFF
-	TRBD1	TRBJ1-2	TRBV6-5	TGTGCCAGCAGTTATCACGGGACAGGGGGAGGCTACACCTTC	CASSYHGTGGGYTF
-	TRBD1	TRBJ2-7	TRBV27	TGTGCCAGCAGTACAAAACAGGGGGCGGGGGACGAGCAGTACTTC	CASSTKQGAGDEQYF
-	TRBD1	TRBJ1-4	TRBV7-2	TGTGCCAGCAGCTTAGCAACAGGGGGCGGTAATGAAAAACTGTTTTTT	CASSLATGGGNEKLFF
-	-	TRBJ2-3	TRBV7-2	TGTGCCAGCAGCTTAGTCCCCCCAAACACAGATACGCAGTATTTT	CASSLVPPNTDTQYF
-	TRBD1	TRBJ1-4	TRBV5-1	TGCGCCAGCAGCCGGGACAGGGATACAACTAATGAAAAACTGTTTTTT	CASSRDRDTTNEKLFF
-	-	TRBJ2-6	TRBV18	TGTGCCAGCTCACCGACAGTCTCTGGGGCCAACGTCCTGACTTTC	CASSPTVSGANVLTF
-	-	TRBJ2-7	TRBV25-1	TGTGCCAGCAGTGCCGACTGGGACGAGCAGTACTTC	CASSADWDEQYF
-	TRBD1	TRBJ2-7	TRBV5-1	TGCGCCAGCAGCTTGGGTTGGGACAGGGACTCAGAGCAGTACTTC	CASSLGWDRDSEQYF
-	-	TRBJ1-1	TRBV5-6	TGTGCCAGCAGCTTGCAGGGCTCGGGCGGCACTGAAGCTTTCTTT	CASSLQGSGGTEAFF
-	-	TRBJ2-7	TRBV7-2	TGTGCCAGCAGCTTAGCGGGAAACGGCTACGAGCAGTACTTC	CASSLAGNGYEQYF
once	-	TRBJ1-5	TRBV6-5	TGTGCCAGCAGGCGAGGGGGTAATAGCAATCAGCCCCAGCATTTT	CASRRGGNSNQPQHF
-	-	TRBJ2-5	TRBV5-5	TGTGCCAGCAGCTTGGTAACTCTGGAGACCCAGTACTTC	CASSLVTLETQYF
-	-	TRBJ2-5	TRBV6-1	TGTGCCAGCAGTGAGCGAAGGGGGTTGGACGGGAAAGAGACCCAGTACTTC	CASSERRGLDGKETQYF
-	TRBD2	TRBJ2-1	TRBV7-3	TGTGCCAGCAGCTCCCTCCTCAAGCGGGAGTCCCCCGACAATGAGCAGTTCTTC	CASSSLLKRESPDNEQFF
once	-	TRBJ1-2	TRBV20-1	TGCAGGTCGGGATCTAACTATGGCTACACCTTC	CRSGSNYGYTF
-	TRBD2	TRBJ2-7	TRBV9	TGTGCCAGCAGCTCACGTTCGGGGGGGACTAGCGGGATTCACTTC	CASSSRSGGTSGIHF
-	TRBD2	TRBJ2-1	TRBV9	TGTGCCAGCAGCGTAGGGGGAGGGAGTTACAATGAGCAGTTCTTC	CASSVGGGSYNEQFF
-	TRBD1	TRBJ1-2	TRBV6-6	TGTGCCAGCAGTCTTACGGGACAGGATAATTATGGCTACACCTTC	CASSLTGQDNYGYTF
-	TRBD2	TRBJ2-2	TRBV10-2	TGCGCCACTTCCCCGGGGGGGCCAGCCGGGGAGCTGTTTTTT	CATSPGGPAGELFF
-	-	TRBJ1-2	TRBV4-3	TGCGCCAGCAGCCAAGAGGGAGGACAGCCGTACGGCTACACCTTC	CASSQEGGQPYGYTF
-	-	TRBJ2-3	TRBV9	TGTGCCAGCAGCGTAGAGGCAGGGGACTTCTTCACAGATACGCAGTATTTT	CASSVEAGDFFTDTQYF
-	-	TRBJ1-2	TRBV5-4	TGCGCCAGCAGCCACGCGACCGAGGCCCACACCTTC	CASSHATEAHTF
-	-	TRBJ1-5	TRBV10-3	TGTGCCATCAGTGAGCACAGAGATCAGCCCCAGCATTTT	CAISEHRDQPQHF
-	-	TRBJ1-5	TRBV7-6	TGTGCCAGCAGCTTAAGCCAGGGACGCAATCAGCCCCAGCATTTT	CASSLSQGRNQPQHF
few	TRBD1	TRBJ1-4	TRBV6-5	TGTGCCAGCAGTTCAGGGGGGCTTGATGAAAAACTGTTTTTT	CASSSGGLDEKLFF
-	-	TRBJ2-7	TRBV10-2	TGCGCCAGCAGCTACAGCTCCTACGAGCAGTACTTC	CASSYSSYEQYF
-	-	TRBJ2-2	TRBV9	TGTGCCAGCAGCTGGGGATCCGGGGAGCTGTTTTTT	CASSWGSGELFF
-	-	TRBJ1-2	TRBV28	TGTGCCAGCAGGCAGACCCCTAACTATGGCTACACCTTC	CASRQTPNYGYTF